This T cell receptor (beta chain) was obtained from a study of T cell responses to AZD1222 COVID-19 vaccine. Study-wide points: Clonal diversity may have been underestimated, and the donors were mostly white British, with more females than males. It was only after the peak T cell response that any repertoires were sampled.

This clone was seen just once. What it recognizes is unknown. Sequencing was performed with immunoSEQ multiplex PCR; in TCRdb, only in-frame clones are kept and a portion is missing. The data hold around 200,000 clones, with about 86% observed a single time. V shed 8 bases, J shed 7 bases, and the junction held 9 bases outside the gene matches. This CDR3 has 14 residues. CDR1 MGHDK and CDR2 SYGVNS come from the germline V gene. Specimen: peripheral blood, collected on day 0 of AZD1222 vaccination. The clonotype originates from an adult in good health. The V gene is TRBV25-1, the J gene TRBJ2-1, with 9 bases matching TRBD1. CDR3 protein: CASGSGQGLNEQFF. The CDR3 DNA sequence: TGTGCCAGCGGATCGGGACAGGGTCTGAATGAGCAGTTCTTC. Variable domain in full (rest from reference TRBV25-1 and TRBJ2-1): EADIYQTPRYLVIGTGKKITLECSQTMGHDKMYWYQQDPGMELHLIHYSYGVNSTEKGDLSSESTVSRIRTEHFPLTLESARPSHTSQYLCASGSGQGLNEQFFGPGTRLTVL.